What follows describes a single TCR beta chain. Naive-designated CD8 cells lacked CD45RO, were positively enriched for CCR7, and omitted terminally differentiated effector memory CD45RA+ cells. The entry originates in a study of shared clonotypes between healthy human individuals. Profiled with immunoSEQ multiplex PCR; TCRdb holds only in-frame clones, not every one. Of about 2,200,000 clones in the sample, about 93% were seen once. The TCR comes from a man aged 18 to 30 in good health. Some clones in this sample may be carry-over from other donors' samples. Sequenced sample: naive CD8+ T cells from PBMCs.

CDR3 in amino acids: CAAAAISGRVSDTQYF. The DNA of the CDR3 is TGTGCCGCAGCAGCAATCAGCGGGAGGGTTTCGGATACGCAGTATTTT. This chain connects TRBV7-9 to TRBJ2-3, with 10 bases fitting TRBD2. CDR1 and CDR2 from the germline V gene are SEHNR and FQNEAQ (reference sequence). The CDR3 sequence is 16 residues long. V trimming: 11 bases; J trimming: 6 bases; junction bases outside the gene matches: 17. Full variable domain (outside the CDR3, taken from reference TRBV7-9 and TRBJ2-3): DTGVSQNPRHKITKRGQNVTFRCDPISEHNRLYWYRQTLGQGPEFLTYFQNEAQLEKSRLLSDRFSAERPKGSFSTLEIQRTEQGDSAMYLCAAAAISGRVSDTQYFGPGTRLTVL.